One and the same sample provided the 15 T cell receptor beta chains below, sequenced in a study of blood T cell repertoires in COVID-19. The method was immunoSEQ multiplex PCR; TCRdb's version includes in-frame clones alone and lacks a portion of them. Of roughly 260,000 clones in the sample, approximately 90% were seen once. What was sequenced was peripheral blood. These receptor sequences come from a woman aged 45 to 65 who had recovered from COVID-19.

This clone appeared once. The chain uses TRBV6-5 and TRBJ1-4; 10 bases agree with TRBD1. This CDR3 has 16 amino acids. Germline V gives CDR1 MNHEY, CDR2 SVGAGI. Unmatched junction bases numbered 6, after V lost 4 bases and J lost 4 bases. The CDR3 loop reads CASSFRDRGGNEKLFF. The CDR3 nucleotides read TGTGCCAGCAGTTTTCGGGACAGGGGCGGTAATGAAAAACTGTTTTTT.

This chain links TRBV28 with TRBJ2-2; no clear D. Trimming removed 7 bases from V and 4 bases from J, with 7 bases in between. The germline V gene encodes CDR1 MDHEN and CDR2 SYDVKM. The CDR3 loop spans 12 amino acids. CDR3 sequence: CASNNPTGELFF. CDR3 in DNA: TGTGCCAGCAACAACCCCACCGGGGAGCTGTTTTTT.

The chain recombines TRBV9 with TRBJ2-7, with D maybe TRBD2 (6 bases). Germline assignment: CDR1 SGDLS and CDR2 YYNGEE. Trimming shortened V by 4 bases and J by 2 bases, and 10 bases separated the two germline ends. The CDR3 has 13 residues. The CDR3 protein is CASSRGEAYEQYF. Written as DNA, the CDR3 is TGTGCCAGCAGCCGAGGGGAGGCCTACGAGCAGTACTTC.

Turning to this clone: This specimen includes other DNA sequences encoding the same CDR3. The rearrangement joins TRBV7-3 to TRBJ2-1, with 8 bases identical to TRBD2. The CDR3 has 16 residues. With V trimmed by 1 base and J by 3 bases, 5 bases remained unmatched. Germline V gene lookup returns CDR1 SGHTA and CDR2 FQGTGA. This chain's CDR3 is CASSLMAGGRYNEQFF. For the CDR3, the DNA is TGTGCCAGCAGCTTAATGGCGGGAGGTCGCTACAATGAGCAGTTCTTC.

The chain joins TRBV16 to TRBJ1-2; perhaps TRBD1 as D (5 bases). Germline loops: CDR1 KGHSY, CDR2 FQNENV. V dropped 0 bases and J dropped 7 bases, with 15 bases sitting between them. The CDR3 contains 15 residues. The CDR3 region has the DNA TGTGCCAGCAGCCAATCGAAAAGGGGAACTGGTGGCTACACCTTC. The encoded protein is CASSQSKRGTGGYTF. The full variable domain, with the rest looked up from reference TRBV16 and TRBJ1-2, is GEEVAQTPKHLVRGEGQKAKLYCAPIKGHSYVFWYQQVLKNEFKFLISFQNENVFDETGMPKERFSAKCLPNSPCSLEIQATKLEDSAVYFCASSQSKRGTGGYTFGSGTRLTVV.

This rearrangement joins TRBV4-2 to TRBJ1-2; D not certain. Deletions cut 6 bases from V and 1 base from J, with 3 bases between. The CDR3 totals 11 residues. Germline values: CDR1 LGHNA, CDR2 YNFKEQ. DNA for the CDR3: TGTGCCAGCAGGCTTAACTATGGCTACACCTTC. Translating gives CASRLNYGYTF.

The J gene is TRBJ1-3, the V gene TRBV19, with no clear D. The V gene lost 11 bases and the J gene lost 0 bases, with 11 bases spanning the gap. Germline CDR1 is LNHDA and CDR2 is SQIVND (reference sequence). The CDR3 contains 13 residues. DNA of the CDR3: TGTGCCGTGCGGCGCGGCTCTGGAAACACCATATATTTT. Protein product: CAVRRGSGNTIYF. The full variable domain, rest sourced from reference TRBV19 and TRBJ1-3, is DGGITQSPKYLFRKEGQNVTLSCEQNLNHDAMYWYRQDPGQGLRLIYYSQIVNDFQKGDIAEGYSVSREKKESFPLTVTSAQKNPTAFYLCAVRRGSGNTIYFGEGSWLTVV.

The chain has TRBV19 and TRBJ2-7; 7 bases agree with TRBD1. The CDR3 extends over 17 amino acids. Germline V gene data show CDR1 as LNHDA and CDR2 as SQIVND (reference sequence). V lost 6 bases to trimming and J lost 0 bases; unmatched junction nucleotides: 14. CDR3 loop: CASSPGGWYRGSYEQYF. CDR3 bases: TGTGCCAGTAGCCCCGGAGGTTGGTACAGGGGCTCCTACGAGCAGTACTTC.

The chain links TRBV5-8 to TRBJ2-7; 10 positions agree with TRBD1. Trimming took 0 bases from V and 3 from J; bases not matched to a gene: 6. CDR3 length equals 16 residues. Germline V gene sequence: CDR1 SGHTS, CDR2 YDEGEE. CDR3 loop: CASSLAKGQGIYEQYF. DNA of the CDR3: TGTGCCAGCAGCTTGGCCAAGGGACAGGGGATCTACGAGCAGTACTTC.

A few counts support this clone. This chain uses TRBV5-1 with TRBJ1-1; 7 bases are a match to TRBD1. This CDR3 region has 18 residues. The J segment lost 2 bases and the V segment lost 4 bases, leaving 17 bases of the junction unmatched. In germline, CDR1 is SGHRS, CDR2 YFSETQ. CDR3 residues: CASSHMGRGAIENTEAFF. CDR3 bases: TGCGCCAGCAGCCATATGGGCAGGGGGGCGATAGAAAACACTGAAGCTTTCTTT.

In DNA, the CDR3 is TGTGCCAGCACCCTTATCGGGGGGCGGGAGGGCCCTGAGCAGTTCTTC. Translation: CASTLIGGREGPEQFF. V gene TRBV27 combines with J gene TRBJ2-1, with 9 bases identical to TRBD2. Germline CDR1 reads MNHEY; CDR2 reads SMNVEV (reference sequence). V dropped 7 bases and J dropped 9; count of bases not matched to a gene: 16. CDR3 size: 16 residues.

The chain employs TRBV18 and TRBJ2-5; TRBD2 matches at 11 bases. The CDR3 is 17 amino acids. Germline lookup yields CDR1 KGHSH and CDR2 LQKENI. After removal of 6 bases from V and 4 bases from J, the junction contained 13 bases not matched to a gene. The CDR3 reads CASSPDSGGAGGETQYF. The DNA for the CDR3 is TGTGCCAGCTCCCCCGATAGCGGGGGGGCCGGGGGAGAGACCCAGTACTTC.

The chain carries TRBV30 and TRBJ2-3; 7 bases are a match to TRBD2. The V segment lost 3 bases and the J segment 3 bases; nucleotides outside the gene matches: 6. The CDR3 extends over 14 amino acids. The germline CDR1 and CDR2 sequences are GTSNPN and SVGIG (reference sequence). CDR3: CAWSPSGQTDTQYF. In DNA, the CDR3 is TGTGCCTGGAGCCCTAGCGGACAAACAGATACGCAGTATTTT.

The V gene is TRBV5-1, the J gene TRBJ2-1, with TRBD2 as a possible D gene (5 bases). CDR1 and CDR2 (germline): SGHRS, YFSETQ. The germline V and J ends were trimmed by 0 bases and 7 bases, with 8 bases remaining between them. The CDR3 is 13 residues long. The CDR3 loop is CASSLATRNEQFF. The CDR3 nucleotides read TGCGCCAGCAGCTTGGCCACTAGGAATGAGCAGTTCTTC.

The J gene is TRBJ1-1, the V gene TRBV5-1; TRBD1 aligns across 7 bases. Germline V lookup: CDR1 SGHRS, CDR2 YFSETQ. The CDR3 extends over 15 amino acids. The J segment lost 2 bases and the V segment lost 4 bases, leaving 8 bases of the junction unmatched. The CDR3 loop is CASSPLTGPNTEAFF. CDR3 nucleotides: TGCGCCAGCAGCCCGTTGACAGGGCCCAACACTGAAGCTTTCTTT.